This entry lists 15 T cell receptor beta chains sequenced from one sample in a study of Graves' ophthalmopathy and Graves' hyperthyroidism. RNA transcripts were the template, and TCR beta CDR3 regions were amplified from them. The workflow started with a first-round RT-PCR run with HTBI primers and then moved on to a second-round multiplex PCR. TCRdb re-derived calls from the multiplex PCR reads in MiXCR, one entry per CDR3 protein. The repertoire holds 200,000 to 250,000 distinct CDR3 sequences, around 30% seen once, with around 9.8% in the top ten. The sample taken for sequencing was peripheral blood. These receptor sequences come from a man aged 45-65 years with Graves' ophthalmopathy.

This clonotype was detected many times. The chain has TRBV20-1 and TRBJ2-7, with TRBD2 as a possible D gene (6 bases). This CDR3 spans 13 amino acids. Between the trimmed V and J ends, which lost 4 bases and 2 bases, there was a span of 12 bases. The germline V gene has CDR1 DFQATT and CDR2 SNEGSKA (reference sequence). DNA for the CDR3: TGCAGTGCTATAGCGGAGTTACCCTACGAGCAGTACTTC. It yields the protein CSAIAELPYEQYF.

The sample holds many counts of this clonotype. The rearrangement uses TRBV29-1 and TRBJ2-7; 14 bases are a match to TRBD2. The CDR3 is 15 amino acids. From germline, CDR1 is SQVTM and CDR2 ANQGSEA. J lost 6 bases, V lost 4 bases, and 8 bases had no gene match. DNA of the CDR3: TGCAGCGTTGGAGGGACTAGCGGGAGCGGGGGCGAGCAGTACTTC. This translates into CSVGGTSGSGGEQYF.

The V gene is TRBV7-2, the J gene TRBJ1-1; no firm D call. V was pared by 2 bases and J by 0 bases, with 7 bases between. Germline assignment: CDR1 SGHTA and CDR2 FQGNSA. The CDR3 runs to 14 residues. The CDR3 coding sequence is TGTGCCAGCAGCTTAAACCGGCTGAACACTGAAGCTTTCTTT. The encoded protein is CASSLNRLNTEAFF.

This clonotype was found many times. In DNA, the CDR3 is TGTGCCAGCAGCTTAGAGAGTCCGGGACACAGAGCTTTCTTT. Protein sequence: CASSLESPGHRAFF. This chain uses TRBV7-9 with TRBJ1-1; tentatively, D is TRBD1 (6 bases). The CDR3 has 14 residues. CDR1 SEHNR and CDR2 FQNEAQ come from the germline V gene (reference sequence). Trimming left V 1 base short and J 10 bases short, with 16 bases between.

The table lists this clonotype with many counts. The gene calls are TRBV7-9 and TRBJ2-7; 10 bases fit TRBD2. Germline trimming cut 5 bases from V and 3 bases from J; bases unmatched to any gene: 7. There are 15 residues in the CDR3. From germline, CDR1 is SEHNR and CDR2 FQNEAQ (reference sequence). The CDR3 sequence: CASSPAASGSYEQYF. CDR3 DNA sequence: TGTGCCAGCAGCCCAGCGGCTAGCGGGAGCTACGAGCAGTACTTC.

This clonotype was detected many times. This chain uses TRBV15 with TRBJ2-2, with D hard to call. V lost 4 bases and J lost 4, with 22 bases in between. The CDR3 sequence is 18 residues long. Per the germline V gene, CDR1 is LNHNV and CDR2 is YYDKDF (reference sequence). The CDR3, as DNA: TGTGCCACCAGCATTCCCCTTGGACGGCCAATGGGCACCGGGGAGCTGTTTTTT. It encodes CATSIPLGRPMGTGELFF.

The sample holds many counts of this clonotype. The genes are TRBV6-6 and TRBJ2-7, with 9 bases aligning to TRBD2. Germline values: CDR1 MNHNY, CDR2 SVGAGI (reference sequence). The CDR3 has 15 residues. The V gene end was trimmed by 2 bases and the J gene end by 5 bases; junction bases not matched to a gene: 7. Written as DNA, the CDR3 is TGTGCCAGCAGTTACACATCTAGCGGGAACCACGAGCAGTACTTC. Translation: CASSYTSSGNHEQYF.

This clonotype was seen many times. The rearrangement uses TRBV27 and TRBJ1-5; tentative D call: TRBD1 (5 bases). Germline V gene sequence: CDR1 MNHEY, CDR2 SMNVEV (reference sequence). This CDR3 has 13 residues. Trimming removed 5 bases at V and 6 bases at J, with 11 bases between. The CDR3 region has the DNA TGTGCCAGCAGTCCCGCAGGGATTCAGCCCCAGCATTTT. It encodes CASSPAGIQPQHF.

This clonotype has a count of ten or more. The chain combines TRBV12-3 or TRBV12-4 with TRBJ2-2; no clear D. Trimming took off 2 bases at V and 7 bases at J, with 8 bases between the two ends. There are 13 residues in the CDR3. CDR3 loop: CASSLRRSGELFF. The CDR3 nucleotides read TGTGCCAGCAGTTTACGGCGTAGCGGGGAGCTGTTTTTT.

This chain joins TRBV6-5 and TRBJ2-5; D remains ambiguous. Trimming cost V 1 base and J 8 bases, with 11 bases left between them. This CDR3 spans 13 amino acids. Germline CDR1 is MNHEY and CDR2 is SVGAGI. The CDR3 DNA reads TGTGCCAGCAGTTACTGGCGAGATAACACCCAGTACTTC. Protein product: CASSYWRDNTQYF.

This clonotype appeared many times. The gene calls are TRBV12-3 or TRBV12-4 and TRBJ2-3, with 8 bases lining up with TRBD1. The CDR3 extends over 16 amino acids. Trimming at V came to 6 bases and at J to 0 bases, leaving 8 bases not matched to a gene. The CDR3 is CASRESWDRSTDTQYF. Written as DNA, the CDR3 is TGTGCCAGCAGAGAGAGCTGGGACAGGAGCACAGATACGCAGTATTTT.

At least ten counts were recorded for this clonotype. This rearrangement joins TRBV24-1 to TRBJ1-6, with TRBD1 as a possible D gene (6 bases). The germline V gene encodes CDR1 KGHDR and CDR2 SFDVKD. The CDR3 has 15 amino acids. Trimming stripped 4 bases from V and 7 bases from J, with 13 bases between. The CDR3 coding sequence is TGTGCCACCAGTGACTCGGGACAATTAAATTCACCCCTCCACTTT. This codes for CATSDSGQLNSPLHF.

This clonotype occurred many times. The chain joins TRBV28 to TRBJ2-5, with 10 bases fitting TRBD2. CDR1 is MDHEN, CDR2 SYDVKM, per germline. This CDR3 has 15 amino acids. The V and J ends lost 4 bases and 6 bases, in that order; junction bases with no gene match: 8. The chain's CDR3 is CASSSAGGLGKTQYF. The CDR3 DNA reads as TGTGCCAGCAGTTCAGCGGGAGGGCTGGGAAAGACCCAGTACTTC.

J is TRBJ2-7 and V is TRBV20-1, with D unresolved. Germline assignment: CDR1 DFQATT and CDR2 SNEGSKA (reference sequence). CDR3 size: 11 residues. Trimming stripped 1 base from V and 3 bases from J, with 4 bases between. CDR3 sequence: CSARGDYEQYF. The CDR3 DNA reads TGCAGTGCTAGAGGGGACTACGAGCAGTACTTC.

This clonotype was counted many times. This chain connects TRBV20-1 to TRBJ2-7; D is undetermined. Per germline, CDR1 DFQATT and CDR2 SNEGSKA (reference sequence). This CDR3 has 15 amino acids. With 5 bases removed from V and 0 bases from J, the gap between germline ends came to 17 bases. The DNA for the CDR3 is TGCAGTGCTCCCTATGCAGCATGGGGCTCCTACGAGCAGTACTTC. Translation: CSAPYAAWGSYEQYF.